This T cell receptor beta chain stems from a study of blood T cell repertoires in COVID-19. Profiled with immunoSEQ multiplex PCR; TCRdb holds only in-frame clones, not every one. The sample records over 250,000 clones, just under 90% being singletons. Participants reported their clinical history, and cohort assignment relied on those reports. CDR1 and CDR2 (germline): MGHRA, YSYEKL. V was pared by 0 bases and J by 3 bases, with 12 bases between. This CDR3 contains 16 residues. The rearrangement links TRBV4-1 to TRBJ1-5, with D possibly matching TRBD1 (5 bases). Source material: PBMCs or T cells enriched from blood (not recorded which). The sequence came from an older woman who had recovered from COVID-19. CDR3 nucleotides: TGCGCCAGCAGCCAAGATAGCGGACAACTCAATCAGCCCCAGCATTTT. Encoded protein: CASSQDSGQLNQPQHF.